A single sample gave rise to the 25 T cell receptor beta chains below, sequenced in a study of Ad26.COV2.S vaccination and SARS-CoV-2 variants (dated by TCRdb to the early 2020s). The library was generated by the immunoSEQ multiplex PCR assay. TCRdb carries this immuneACCESS record with in-frame sequences only. Its versions omit some clonotypes, under half of them owing to an unresolved V gene in the studies checked, with the rest unexplained. The sample contains about 350,000 clones, 86% of them found a single time. The leading ten clones occupy approximately 11% of the sample. The treatment or condition label, as the study defines it: around 19 received Ad26.COV2.S at low or high dose, single or two shots; a few received placebo; per-sample allocation not given. For vaccine and placebo recipients, repertoires were sequenced using samples collected on day 63 after the first injection. This specimen was peripheral blood, taken in a trial of Ad26.COV2.S vaccine versus placebo. The receptors come from a person aged 18 to 59 who received the Ad26.COV2.S COVID-19 vaccine or a placebo.

This clone showed up just once. The J gene is TRBJ1-1, the V gene TRBV9; D is undetermined. V lost 3 bases and J lost 1, with 4 bases in between. This CDR3 is 12 amino acids long. From germline, CDR1 is SGDLS and CDR2 YYNGEE. The CDR3 region is CASSATNTEAFF. Written as DNA, the CDR3 is TGTGCCAGCAGCGCAACGAACACTGAAGCTTTCTTT. The full variable domain, in which reference TRBV9 and TRBJ1-1 provide the parts outside the CDR3, is DSGVTQTPKHLITATGQRVTLRCSPRSGDLSVYWYQQSLDQGLQFLIQYYNGEERAKGNILERFSAQQFPDLHSELNLSSLELGDSALYFCASSATNTEAFFGQGTRLTVV.

This chain uses TRBV28 with TRBJ2-3; 8 bases fit TRBD1. V dropped 2 bases and J dropped 11; count of bases not matched to a gene: 9. From germline, CDR1 is MDHEN and CDR2 SYDVKM. CDR3 length equals 14 residues. Here the CDR3 DNA reads TGTGCCAGCAGTTTAGGACAGGGAGAAGCAAAGCAGTATTTT. Its translation: CASSLGQGEAKQYF.

The J gene is TRBJ2-2, the V gene TRBV14, with TRBD1 matching over 9 bases. CDR1 is SGHDN and CDR2 is FVKESK in the germline V gene. Losses at the gene ends were 3 bases for V and 4 bases for J; bases not matched to a gene: 6. This CDR3 has 16 amino acids. CDR3 protein: CASSHIGTGITGELFF. In DNA, the CDR3 is TGTGCCAGCAGCCACATTGGGACAGGGATCACCGGGGAGCTGTTTTTT.

The rearrangement uses TRBV28 and TRBJ2-4; D possibly uses TRBD1 or TRBD2 (5 bases each). CDR3 length: 17 amino acids. CDR1 and CDR2 (germline): MDHEN, SYDVKM. V gave up 5 bases and J gave up 1 base, with 18 bases separating them. DNA of the CDR3: TGTGCCAGCAGTCTATTGGGGGTTAAAAAGGCCAAAAACATTCAGTACTTC. The encoded protein is CASSLLGVKKAKNIQYF.

This clone was observed a single time. The rearrangement uses TRBV5-4 and TRBJ1-1; tentative D call: TRBD1 (6 bases). This CDR3 has 15 residues. Germline V gives CDR1 SGHNT, CDR2 YYREEE (reference sequence). Trimming shortened V by 3 bases and J by 0 bases, and 12 bases separated the two germline ends. The CDR3 sequence: CASSWGGPVNTEAFF. As DNA, the CDR3 is TGTGCCAGCAGCTGGGGGGGCCCGGTGAACACTGAAGCTTTCTTT.

The chain combines TRBV2 with TRBJ1-1; D may be TRBD1 (6 bases). The germline CDR1 and CDR2 sequences are SNHLY and FYNNEI. The V end lost 5 bases, the J end lost 7 bases, and 17 bases lay between the germline ends. The CDR3 contains 14 residues. CDR3 DNA: TGTGCCAGCAGTATTGTAGGGGGGAGGGTTGAAGCTTTCTTT. Its translation is CASSIVGGRVEAFF.

This chain links TRBV3-1 (or the pseudogene TRBV3-2) with TRBJ2-6; no definite D call. CDR1 and CDR2 (germline): LGHDT, YNNKEL (reference sequence). This CDR3 contains 13 residues. The V end lost 3 bases, the J end lost 3 bases, and 3 bases lay between the germline ends. CDR3 residues: CASSHSGANVLTF. The DNA for the CDR3 is TGTGCCAGCAGCCACAGTGGGGCCAACGTCCTGACTTTC.

The gene calls are TRBV7-9 and TRBJ2-1; TRBD2 might be the D (6 bases). The germline V gene encodes CDR1 SEHNR and CDR2 FQNEAQ (reference sequence). CDR3 size: 18 residues. V shed 4 bases and J shed 5 bases, with 24 bases lying between them. The CDR3 DNA is TGTGCCAGCAGCTCGTTCGGCCGGGGACTCGACATAAACAATGAGCAGTTCTTC. Amino acid sequence: CASSSFGRGLDINNEQFF. The full variable domain, with the rest looked up from reference TRBV7-9 and TRBJ2-1, is DTGVSQNPRHKITKRGQNVTFRCDPISEHNRLYWYRQTLGQGPEFLTYFQNEAQLEKSRLLSDRFSAERPKGSFSTLEIQRTEQGDSAMYLCASSSFGRGLDINNEQFFGPGTRLTVL.

This chain uses TRBV28 with TRBJ2-1; D not resolved. CDR1 MDHEN and CDR2 SYDVKM come from the germline V gene. The V gene lost 11 bases and the J gene lost 4 bases, with 15 bases spanning the gap. CDR3 length: 13 residues. The CDR3 bases are TGTGCCTCAGCCCTGGCGCCGTACAATGAGCAGTTCTTC. Protein: CASALAPYNEQFF.

The rearrangement joins TRBV3-1 (or the pseudogene TRBV3-2) to TRBJ2-3, with D tentatively TRBD1 (6 bases). V shed 4 bases and J shed 0 bases, with 8 bases lying between them. The CDR3 is 14 residues long. The germline CDR1 and CDR2 sequences are LGHDT and YNNKEL (reference sequence). The CDR3 DNA sequence: TGTGCCAGCAGCCGTGGACAGAGCACAGATACGCAGTATTTT. Its translation is CASSRGQSTDTQYF.

The gene calls are TRBV5-1 and TRBJ2-4; TRBD1 is a possible D gene (6 bases). Trimming left V 7 bases short and J 4 bases short, with 9 bases between. This CDR3 comprises 12 residues. Germline CDR1 reads SGHRS; CDR2 reads YFSETQ. The CDR3 coding sequence is TGCGCCAGCGGGGACACTAAAAACATTCAGTACTTC. It specifies CASGDTKNIQYF.

The J gene is TRBJ2-7, the V gene TRBV5-1; 10 bases agree with TRBD2. The length of the CDR3 is 14 residues. After removal of 2 bases from V and 5 bases from J, the junction contained 4 bases not matched to a gene. Germline values: CDR1 SGHRS, CDR2 YFSETQ. The CDR3, as DNA: TGCGCCAGCAGCTTCGGGACTAGCGCCCACGAGCAGTACTTC. Encoded protein: CASSFGTSAHEQYF.

A note on this clone: Other DNA sequences in this sample translate to the same CDR3. This chain connects TRBV5-1 to TRBJ2-7; 9 nucleotides match TRBD1. Losses at the gene ends were 3 bases for V and 2 bases for J; bases not matched to a gene: 3. The CDR3 is 14 residues long. The germline V gene encodes CDR1 SGHRS and CDR2 YFSETQ. This CDR3 reads CASSWGQGAYEQYF. The CDR3 DNA sequence: TGCGCCAGCAGCTGGGGACAGGGAGCCTACGAGCAGTACTTC.

The genes are TRBV6-2 or TRBV6-3 and TRBJ2-3; 7 bases line up with TRBD2. Germline trimming cut 0 bases from V and 0 bases from J; bases unmatched to any gene: 3. Germline V gives CDR1 MNHEY, CDR2 SVGEGT. The CDR3 is made up of 16 amino acids. CDR3 in amino acids: CASSYSGGTSTDTQYF. The CDR3 coding sequence is TGTGCCAGCAGTTACTCGGGGGGGACTAGCACAGATACGCAGTATTTT.

This clone was seen a single time. This sequence joins TRBV6-6 and TRBJ2-7; a weak D match, TRBD1 (6 bases). Trimming shortened V by 6 bases and J by 6 bases, and 9 bases separated the two germline ends. Germline V lookup: CDR1 MNHNY, CDR2 SVGAGI (reference sequence). The CDR3 runs to 11 residues. CDR3 coding DNA: TGTGCCAGCAGGGCAGGGGTCGAGCAGTACTTC. Residues: CASRAGVEQYF.

The V call is TRBV5-1, the J call TRBJ1-1, with D unclear. V lost 5 bases to trimming and J lost 6 bases, with 17 bases between them. Germline CDR1 is SGHRS and CDR2 is YFSETQ. The CDR3 has 14 amino acids. The CDR3 spells CASRSPGHGSEAFF. CDR3 nucleotides: TGCGCCAGCAGAAGTCCCGGCCATGGGTCTGAAGCTTTCTTT. Based on the CDR3 plus reference TRBV5-1 and TRBJ1-1, the full variable domain is KAGVTQTPRYLIKTRGQQVTLSCSPISGHRSVSWYQQTPGQGLQFLFEYFSETQRNKGNFPGRFSGRQFSNSRSEMNVSTLELGDSALYLCASRSPGHGSEAFFGQGTRLTVV.

This sequence joins TRBV7-8 and TRBJ1-5, with TRBD1 matching 8 bases. The CDR3 consists of 14 residues. V lost 5 bases, J lost 2 bases, and 2 bases stayed unmatched. The germline V gene encodes CDR1 SGHVS and CDR2 FQNEAQ. Written as DNA, the CDR3 is TGTGCCAGCAGCGTGACAGGGGGCAATCAGCCCCAGCATTTT. Amino acids: CASSVTGGNQPQHF.

This chain joins TRBV6-2 or TRBV6-3 and TRBJ2-7; 9 bases agree with TRBD2. Germline V gene sequence: CDR1 MNHEY, CDR2 SVGEGT. The J segment lost 9 bases and the V segment lost 4 bases, leaving 13 bases of the junction unmatched. This CDR3 has 15 residues. CDR3 amino acids: CASSWDPASGTVQYF. CDR3 DNA: TGTGCCAGCAGTTGGGACCCGGCTAGCGGGACCGTGCAGTACTTC.

This chain links TRBV4-2 with TRBJ2-3; D may be TRBD1 (5 bases). The CDR3 spans 16 residues. Per the germline V gene, CDR1 is LGHNA and CDR2 is YNFKEQ. The V gene lost 4 bases and the J gene lost 6 bases, with 20 bases spanning the gap. The CDR3 loop is CASSRGARDVPDTQYF. The DNA of the CDR3 is TGTGCCAGCAGCCGGGGTGCCAGGGATGTTCCCGATACGCAGTATTTT.

The genes are TRBV11-2 and TRBJ2-1; D possibly corresponds to TRBD2 (6 bases). The V end was cut by 0 bases, the J end by 2 bases, with 11 bases between. This CDR3 region has 16 residues. Per germline, CDR1 SGHAT and CDR2 FQNNGV. CDR3 sequence (DNA): TGTGCCAGCAGCTTAGATGAGCGGGCGGCCTACAATGAGCAGTTCTTC. Protein sequence: CASSLDERAAYNEQFF.

This chain uses TRBV20-1 with TRBJ2-7, with 7 nucleotides matching TRBD2. The V and J ends lost 3 bases and 2 bases, in that order; junction bases with no gene match: 7. CDR3 length: 14 amino acids. Germline values: CDR1 DFQATT, CDR2 SNEGSKA (reference sequence). CDR3 DNA: TGCAGTGCTAGTTCTTCTAGCGGACCCTACGAGCAGTACTTC. It yields the protein CSASSSSGPYEQYF.

This sequence joins TRBV5-1 and TRBJ2-5; perhaps D is TRBD1 or TRBD2 (5 bases each). V lost 1 base, J lost 7 bases, and 14 bases lay in between. The length of the CDR3 is 14 residues. Germline assignment: CDR1 SGHRS and CDR2 YFSETQ. CDR3 coding DNA: TGCGCCAGCAGCTTGAGTGGTAGGGGAGCGACCCAGTACTTC. Translation gives CASSLSGRGATQYF.

This chain connects TRBV4-1 to TRBJ1-5, with 9 positions matching TRBD1. The ends lost 1 base at V and 3 bases at J; junction bases unmatched: 1. The CDR3 loop spans 15 amino acids. The germline gives CDR1 MGHRA, CDR2 YSYEKL. CDR3 sequence (DNA): TGCGCCAGCAGCCAAGGGGACAGGGTCAATCAGCCCCAGCATTTT. As protein: CASSQGDRVNQPQHF.

This rearrangement joins TRBV6-1 to TRBJ1-2; D ambiguous. V was cut by 3 bases and J by 4 bases, with 9 bases left in between. Germline V gene sequence: CDR1 MNHNS, CDR2 SASEGT. This CDR3 has 13 residues. The CDR3 is CASSDLQVYGYTF. The CDR3 DNA reads TGTGCCAGCAGTGATTTGCAGGTCTATGGCTACACCTTC.

The genes are TRBV20-1 and TRBJ2-2, with unresolved D. CDR3 size: 11 residues. V gave up 0 bases and J gave up 6 bases, with 2 bases separating them. Germline CDR1 and CDR2: DFQATT and SNEGSKA (reference sequence). For the CDR3, the DNA is TGCAGTGCTAGAGATTCCGGGGAGCTGTTTTTT. Amino acid sequence: CSARDSGELFF.